Below, 24 T cell receptor beta chains from the same sample are listed, as sequenced in a study of beta chain features in type 1 diabetes. Study-level results: Moderate but significant shortening of TCRB CDR3s was recorded in all four CD4+ subsets from Type 1 diabetes patients.

No antigens are known for them. The sequenced template was cDNA made from the entire isolated RNA. TCRdb's table, derived via immunoSEQ multiplex PCR, lists solely in-frame clones and lacks some. Among a few hundred thousand clones listed, 9.6% were seen once. Sequencing input: central memory CD4+ T cells from blood. These receptors were obtained from a man between 25 and 39 years old with type 1 diabetes.

The gene calls are TRBV9 and TRBJ2-1; D remains ambiguous. Germline V lookup: CDR1 SGDLS, CDR2 YYNGEE. The V end was cut by 7 bases, the J end by 8 bases, with 10 bases between. The CDR3 contains 11 residues. CDR3 coding DNA: TGTGCCAGCGGGCGTTGGGATGAGCAGTTCTTC. Its protein product is CASGRWDEQFF.

This clone was observed a few times. The V and J genes are TRBV7-2 and TRBJ1-4; unclear D gene. V dropped 5 bases and J dropped 3 bases, with 16 bases sitting between them. Germline V gene data show CDR1 as SGHTA and CDR2 as FQGNSA. The CDR3 is made up of 16 amino acids. DNA of the CDR3: TGTGCCAGCAGCACCCATGAGGGAGGCCCTAATGAAAAACTGTTTTTT. It specifies CASSTHEGGPNEKLFF.

Only one count was recorded for this clone. V gene TRBV9 combines with J gene TRBJ2-3; 9 bases are a match to TRBD2. V trimming: 3 bases; J trimming: 2 bases; junction bases outside the gene matches: 19. CDR3 size: 20 residues. Germline V gene lookup returns CDR1 SGDLS and CDR2 YYNGEE. DNA for the CDR3: TGTGCCAGCAGCGAGGGGGCCGGGGAGAGAGCGGGAGGATACACAGATACGCAGTATTTT. Amino acids: CASSEGAGERAGGYTDTQYF. The full variable domain, with the rest looked up from reference TRBV9 and TRBJ2-3, is DSGVTQTPKHLITATGQRVTLRCSPRSGDLSVYWYQQSLDQGLQFLIQYYNGEERAKGNILERFSAQQFPDLHSELNLSSLELGDSALYFCASSEGAGERAGGYTDTQYFGPGTRLTVL.

This clone was observed at least ten times. The chain couples TRBV10-3 to TRBJ2-7, with TRBD2 matching over 15 bases. V was pared by 4 bases and J by 5 bases, with 3 bases of the junction left unmatched. The CDR3 runs to 15 residues. Germline CDR1 and CDR2: ENHRY and SYGVKD. This chain's CDR3 is CAISGGLAGGNEQYF. The CDR3 nucleotides are TGTGCCATCAGTGGTGGACTAGCGGGAGGGAACGAGCAGTACTTC.

V and J are TRBV7-2 and TRBJ2-1; 9 positions match TRBD2. Germline V CDR1 and CDR2: SGHTA, FQGNSA. V shed 3 bases and J 7 bases; nucleotides not matched to a gene: 7. The CDR3 is 15 residues long. CDR3 DNA sequence: TGTGCCAGCAGCTTCCGAGCGGGAGGAACGAATGAGCAGTTCTTC. Translated, it gives CASSFRAGGTNEQFF.

The chain joins TRBV28 to TRBJ1-1; a weak D match, TRBD1 (6 bases). From germline, CDR1 is MDHEN and CDR2 SYDVKM. The CDR3 sequence is 15 residues long. Trimming took off 2 bases at V and 4 bases at J, with 14 bases between the two ends. DNA of the CDR3: TGTGCCAGCAGTTTAGGGGGGGCGTTGACCACTGAAGCTTTCTTT. Encoded protein: CASSLGGALTTEAFF. The whole variable domain, remainder taken from reference TRBV28 and TRBJ1-1, is DVKVTQSSRYLVKRTGEKVFLECVQDMDHENMFWYRQDPGLGLRLIYFSYDVKMKEKGDIPEGYSVSREKKERFSLILESASTNQTSMYLCASSLGGALTTEAFFGQGTRLTVV.

There are a few counts of this clone. The CDR3 DNA is TGTGCCAGCATCTCGGGGGAAAGGCGGACTGAAGCTTTCTTT. Its protein product is CASISGERRTEAFF. The gene calls are TRBV28 and TRBJ1-1; tentatively, D is TRBD1 (5 bases). CDR3 length: 14 amino acids. V was shortened by 7 bases and J by 5 bases, with 17 bases between the two germline ends. Germline-derived CDR1 and CDR2 are MDHEN and SYDVKM.

This clone was observed a few times. This sequence joins TRBV4-3 and TRBJ2-7, with a weak D call TRBD1 (5 bases). CDR3 length: 14 residues. Germline V gene lookup returns CDR1 LGHNA and CDR2 YSLEER. V lost 4 bases, J lost 3 bases, and 13 bases lay in between. DNA for the CDR3: TGCGCCAGCAGCCGGGGCAGAGAAATCTACGAGCAGTACTTC. Amino acid sequence: CASSRGREIYEQYF.

In its sample, this clone was seen a few times. This chain joins TRBV11-2 and TRBJ2-3; 9 bases line up with TRBD2. This CDR3 region has 14 residues. V shed 3 bases, J shed 14 bases, and the junction held 12 bases outside the gene matches. Germline CDR1 and CDR2: SGHAT and FQNNGV. The CDR3 bases are TGTGCCAGCAGCTTTACAAGCTTTAGCGGGAGTGTGTATTTT. The encoded protein is CASSFTSFSGSVYF. The full variable domain, its missing parts supplied by reference TRBV11-2 and TRBJ2-3, is EAGVAQSPRYKIIEKRQSVAFWCNPISGHATLYWYQQILGQGPKLLIQFQNNGVVDDSQLPKDRFSAERLKGVDSTLKIQPAKLEDSAVYLCASSFTSFSGSVYFGPGTRLTVL.

The chain recombines TRBV7-2 with TRBJ1-5; the match to TRBD1 covers 8 bases. There are 16 residues in the CDR3. Germline lookup yields CDR1 SGHTA and CDR2 FQGNSA. V shed 5 bases and J 3 bases; nucleotides not matched to a gene: 9. The CDR3 coding sequence is TGTGCCAGCAGCCCTGGACAGGGAGGTGTCAATCAGCCCCAGCATTTT. It is translated as CASSPGQGGVNQPQHF.

This clone was observed a handful of times. The chain joins TRBV5-4 to TRBJ2-5, with D possibly matching TRBD2 (5 bases). The V gene's germline CDR1 is SGHNT and CDR2 YYREEE (reference sequence). Deletions cut 0 bases from V and 5 bases from J, with 14 bases between. The CDR3 has 15 amino acids. The CDR3: CASSLGELVAETQYF. The CDR3 DNA follows: TGTGCCAGCAGCTTGGGGGAGCTAGTGGCGGAGACCCAGTACTTC.

This chain joins TRBV6-5 and TRBJ1-1; D possibly corresponds to TRBD1 (5 bases). This CDR3 spans 13 amino acids. The V gene's germline CDR1 is MNHEY and CDR2 SVGAGI. Trimming left V 7 bases short and J 1 base short, with 10 bases between. CDR3 nucleotides: TGTGCCAGCACCACGGGGGGGAACACTGAAGCTTTCTTT. This encodes CASTTGGNTEAFF.

The genes are TRBV12-5 and TRBJ2-3; the D is unclear. CDR1 LGHNT and CDR2 FRNRAP come from the germline V gene. V lost 6 bases and J 4 bases, leaving 8 bases between the germline ends. The CDR3 is 12 amino acids. Written as DNA, the CDR3 is TGTGCTAGTGGCAATAGCCCAGATACGCAGTATTTT. Residues: CASGNSPDTQYF.

Only a few counts were recorded for this clone. The chain recombines TRBV27 with TRBJ1-2, with D possibly being TRBD1 (5 bases). The CDR3 length is 18 residues. Germline V gene data show CDR1 as MNHEY and CDR2 as SMNVEV (reference sequence). Deletions cut 1 base from V and 0 bases from J, with 18 bases between. The CDR3 region has the DNA TGTGCCAGCAGTTTATTTGCAGCAAAGGGGCTCGCTAACTATGGCTACACCTTC. Amino acids: CASSLFAAKGLANYGYTF.

The chain joins TRBV6-5 to TRBJ1-1; D not certain. The CDR3 extends over 12 amino acids. V gave up 5 bases and J gave up 5 bases, with 9 bases separating them. Per germline, CDR1 MNHEY and CDR2 SVGAGI. CDR3 residues: CASSVLGTEAFF. As DNA, the CDR3 is TGTGCCAGCAGTGTTTTGGGGACTGAAGCTTTCTTT.

This clone was counted a few times. V and J are TRBV5-4 and TRBJ2-1; TRBD1 is a possible D gene (6 bases). Trimming removed 0 bases at V and 5 bases at J, with 15 bases between. The CDR3 spans 16 residues. Germline CDR1 and CDR2: SGHNT and YYREEE (reference sequence). CDR3 DNA sequence: TGTGCCAGCAGCTTGGGTCCAGGGGAGTTAGACAATGAGCAGTTCTTC. Its translation is CASSLGPGELDNEQFF.

V and J are TRBV5-6 and TRBJ2-6; D uncertain. This CDR3 spans 19 amino acids. Germline assignment: CDR1 SGHDT and CDR2 YYEEEE. Trimming left V 1 base short and J 5 bases short, with 22 bases between. In DNA, the CDR3 is TGTGCCAGCAGCTTGATTTCCGGGTCAGCCTCTGGTAGGGCCAACGTCCTGACTTTC. As protein: CASSLISGSASGRANVLTF. The variable domain in full, with the rest retrieved from reference TRBV5-6 and TRBJ2-6, is DAGVTQSPTHLIKTRGQQVTLRCSPKSGHDTVSWYQQALGQGPQFIFQYYEEEERQRGNFPDRFSGHQFPNYSSELNVNALLLGDSALYLCASSLISGSASGRANVLTFGAGSRLTVL.

This chain links TRBV2 with TRBJ1-4; possible D gene TRBD1, 5 bases. The CDR3 covers 12 residues. In germline, CDR1 is SNHLY, CDR2 FYNNEI. V was pared by 8 bases and J by 7 bases, with 11 bases between. CDR3 nucleotides: TGTGCCAGCTCCGACCAGGGTGAAAAACTGTTTTTT. Amino acids: CASSDQGEKLFF.

This clone was counted only a few times. The rearrangement joins TRBV7-2 to TRBJ1-1, with TRBD1 as a possible D gene (5 bases). The V gene lost 2 bases and the J gene lost 0 bases, with 10 bases spanning the gap. This CDR3 has 15 residues. The germline CDR1 and CDR2 sequences are SGHTA and FQGNSA. The CDR3 reads CASSLNAGVNTEAFF. The CDR3, as DNA: TGTGCCAGCAGCTTAAACGCGGGGGTGAACACTGAAGCTTTCTTT.

The chain uses TRBV6-5 and TRBJ1-2; no reliable D call. The germline V gene has CDR1 MNHEY and CDR2 SVGAGI. The V end lost 8 bases, the J end lost 0 bases, and 16 bases lay between the germline ends. The CDR3 is 15 amino acids. CDR3 coding DNA: TGTGCCAGCTCCTCTACCCGAGGGTCTAACTATGGCTACACCTTC. It specifies CASSSTRGSNYGYTF.

The genes are TRBV7-9 and TRBJ2-1; no clear D. The germline V gene has CDR1 SEHNR and CDR2 FQNEAQ (reference sequence). Trimming left V 5 bases short and J 10 bases short, with 12 bases between. The CDR3 consists of 12 residues. The CDR3 spells CASSADTGEQFF. The CDR3 nucleotides read TGTGCCAGCAGCGCTGATACGGGCGAGCAGTTCTTC.

There are a few counts of this clone. The chain employs TRBV6-6 and TRBJ1-1, with D maybe TRBD1 (6 bases). V was cut by 10 bases and J by 11 bases, with 23 bases left in between. Germline lookup yields CDR1 MNHNY and CDR2 SVGAGI (reference sequence). The CDR3 is 13 residues long. The CDR3 reads CAITPTWDKGAFF. Here the CDR3 DNA reads TGTGCCATCACCCCAACCTGGGACAAAGGGGCTTTCTTT.

This clone was counted a few times. This clone may be a read error of a much larger clone one base away. The gene calls are TRBV2 and TRBJ2-1; D call uncertain. V lost 6 bases, J lost 4 bases, and 4 bases lay in between. Germline V gene sequence: CDR1 SNHLY, CDR2 FYNNEI. There are 11 residues in the CDR3. CDR3 amino acids: CASSKYNEQFF. The CDR3 bases are TGTGCCAGCAGCAAATACAATGAGCAGTTCTTC.

This clone was observed many times. The junction departs from the called germline gene at one end, perhaps through a read error. The rearrangement links TRBV6-5 to TRBJ2-1, with D hard to call. Germline CDR1 and CDR2: MNHEY and SVGAGI. This CDR3 has 13 amino acids. This chain's CDR3 is CASSYSRRNEQFF. CDR3 bases: TGTGCCAGCAGCTACTCCCGCCGCAATGAGCAGTTCTTC.